This TCR beta chain appears in the sequencing data of a study of blood T cells in healthy people across ages. CDR3 size: 10 residues. Germline-derived CDR1 and CDR2 are SQVTM and ANQGSEA. Trimming removed 6 bases at V and 3 bases at J, with 5 bases between. This clonotype was seen more than once but under ten times. Primers used in a second PCR of about 7 to 12 cycles were a sample-barcoded 5' primer and a J-beta primer mix. TCRdb re-called the 5' RACE reads with MiXCR, one entry per CDR3 protein. The sample lists over a million distinct CDR3 sequences; more than 35% were seen once. V gene TRBV29-1 combines with J gene TRBJ2-5; D unresolved. Source material: blood. This TCR came from a woman aged 60-75 years in good health. In DNA, the CDR3 is TGCAGCGTGAAGGAAGAGACCCAGTACTTC. Protein sequence: CSVKEETQYF.